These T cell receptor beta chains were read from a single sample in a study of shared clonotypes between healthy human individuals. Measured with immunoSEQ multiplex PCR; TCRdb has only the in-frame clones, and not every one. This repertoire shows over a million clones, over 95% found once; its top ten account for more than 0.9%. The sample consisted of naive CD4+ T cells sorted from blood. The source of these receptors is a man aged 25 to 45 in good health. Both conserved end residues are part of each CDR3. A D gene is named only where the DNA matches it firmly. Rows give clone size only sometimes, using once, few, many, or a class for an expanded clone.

CDR3 protein: CASSLRTGVGELFF
CDR3 DNA: TGTGCCAGCAGCTTAAGGACAGGGGTCGGGGAGCTGTTTTTT
D gene: TRBD1
V gene: TRBV7-2
J gene: TRBJ2-2
clone size: NA

CDR3 protein: CSVGPDTQYF
CDR3 DNA: TGCAGTGTCGGACCAGATACGCAGTATTTT
D gene: NA
V gene: TRBV20-1
J gene: TRBJ2-3
clone size: NA

CDR3 protein: CSVTGSVTEAFF
CDR3 DNA: TGCAGCGTTACAGGGAGTGTTACTGAAGCTTTCTTT
D gene: NA
V gene: TRBV29-1
J gene: TRBJ1-1
clone size: NA

CDR3 protein: CASSERLAGGGYEQFF
CDR3 DNA: TGTGCCAGCAGTGAGCGACTAGCGGGAGGGGGATATGAGCAGTTCTTC
D gene: TRBD2
V gene: TRBV11-2
J gene: TRBJ2-1
clone size: NA

CDR3 protein: CASSPGVGRHTGELFF
CDR3 DNA: TGTGCCAGCTCACCGGGCGTTGGGAGGCACACCGGGGAGCTGTTTTTT
D gene: NA
V gene: TRBV18
J gene: TRBJ2-2
clone size: NA

CDR3 protein: CASSYEGVETEAFF
CDR3 DNA: TGTGCCAGCAGTTACGAGGGGGTAGAAACTGAAGCTTTCTTT
D gene: NA
V gene: TRBV6-6
J gene: TRBJ1-1
clone size: NA

CDR3 protein: CASRTASGNTIYF
CDR3 DNA: TGTGCCAGCAGAACGGCCAGTGGAAACACCATATATTTT
D gene: NA
V gene: TRBV7-6
J gene: TRBJ1-3
clone size: NA

CDR3 protein: CASSRPQEGGQPQHF
CDR3 DNA: TGTGCCAGCAGCCGACCCCAGGAGGGAGGTCAGCCCCAGCATTTT
D gene: NA
V gene: TRBV28
J gene: TRBJ1-5
clone size: NA

CDR3 protein: CASSGQPTTDTQYF
CDR3 DNA: TGTGCCAGCTCAGGGCAGCCAACCACAGATACGCAGTATTTT
D gene: NA
V gene: TRBV18
J gene: TRBJ2-3
clone size: NA

CDR3 protein: CASSTPTSGSAVYNEQFF
CDR3 DNA: TGTGCCAGCAGCACCCCGACTAGCGGGAGTGCTGTGTACAATGAGCAGTTCTTC
D gene: TRBD2
V gene: TRBV5-6
J gene: TRBJ2-1
clone size: NA

CDR3 protein: CAWSPGIDQPQHF
CDR3 DNA: TGTGCCTGGAGTCCGGGTATAGATCAGCCCCAGCATTTT
D gene: NA
V gene: TRBV30
J gene: TRBJ1-5
clone size: NA

CDR3 protein: CASRNGVHEQYF
CDR3 DNA: TGTGCCAGCAGGAACGGAGTCCACGAGCAGTACTTC
D gene: NA
V gene: TRBV25-1
J gene: TRBJ2-7
clone size: once

CDR3 protein: CASGHRGSTEAFF
CDR3 DNA: TGTGCCAGTGGCCACAGGGGGAGTACTGAAGCTTTCTTT
D gene: TRBD1
V gene: TRBV19
J gene: TRBJ1-1
clone size: NA

CDR3 protein: CASSKTVYEQYF
CDR3 DNA: TGTGCCAGCAGTAAGACGGTCTACGAGCAGTACTTC
D gene: NA
V gene: TRBV28
J gene: TRBJ2-7
clone size: NA

CDR3 protein: CASSLATGSNYEQYF
CDR3 DNA: TGTGCCAGCAGCTTAGCGACAGGGTCGAACTACGAGCAGTACTTC
D gene: TRBD1
V gene: TRBV7-2
J gene: TRBJ2-7
clone size: NA

CDR3 protein: CASSEARFYGYTF
CDR3 DNA: TGTGCCAGCAGTGAAGCTCGGTTCTATGGCTACACCTTC
D gene: NA
V gene: TRBV2
J gene: TRBJ1-2
clone size: few

CDR3 protein: CASSEAGTSSTDTQYF
CDR3 DNA: TGTGCCAGCAGTGAGGCCGGGACGAGCAGCACAGATACGCAGTATTTT
D gene: NA
V gene: TRBV6-1
J gene: TRBJ2-3
clone size: NA

CDR3 protein: CASRPGLAGESSYNEQFF
CDR3 DNA: TGCGCCAGCAGGCCGGGACTAGCGGGAGAGAGCTCCTACAATGAGCAGTTCTTC
D gene: TRBD2
V gene: TRBV5-1
J gene: TRBJ2-1
clone size: once

CDR3 protein: CASSYQAGSTDTQYF
CDR3 DNA: TGTGCCAGCAGTTACCAGGCGGGTAGCACAGATACGCAGTATTTT
D gene: NA
V gene: TRBV6-6
J gene: TRBJ2-3
clone size: NA

CDR3 protein: CASSSGRVETQYF
CDR3 DNA: TGTGCCAGCAGTAGCGGGAGAGTGGAGACCCAGTACTTC
D gene: TRBD2
V gene: TRBV2
J gene: TRBJ2-5
clone size: NA

CDR3 protein: CASSSTAGAAEQFF
CDR3 DNA: TGTGCTAGCAGCTCGACCGCGGGAGCTGCCGAGCAGTTCTTC
D gene: TRBD2
V gene: TRBV7-7
J gene: TRBJ2-1
clone size: NA

CDR3 protein: CASSFGNSYEQYF
CDR3 DNA: TGTGCCAGCAGCTTTGGGAACTCCTACGAGCAGTACTTC
D gene: NA
V gene: TRBV7-9
J gene: TRBJ2-7
clone size: NA

CDR3 protein: CASSYWGGRLEDEQFF
CDR3 DNA: TGCGCCAGCAGCTACTGGGGCGGGAGACTTGAGGATGAGCAGTTCTTC
D gene: TRBD2
V gene: TRBV5-1
J gene: TRBJ2-1
clone size: NA

CDR3 protein: CASSLHLSSYEQYF
CDR3 DNA: TGTGCCAGCAGCTTACACCTTTCCTCCTACGAGCAGTACTTC
D gene: NA
V gene: TRBV7-9
J gene: TRBJ2-7
clone size: NA

CDR3 protein: CASSYPGTSGIYEQFF
CDR3 DNA: TGTGCCAGCAGCTACCCCGGGACTAGCGGGATCTATGAGCAGTTCTTC
D gene: TRBD2
V gene: TRBV7-2
J gene: TRBJ2-1
clone size: NA

CDR3 protein: CAWSPPGLAGSRRYNEQFF
CDR3 DNA: TGTGCCTGGAGTCCACCGGGACTAGCGGGCTCCCGGCGCTACAATGAGCAGTTCTTC
D gene: TRBD2
V gene: TRBV30
J gene: TRBJ2-1
clone size: NA

CDR3 protein: CASSPGTSGSRDTGELFF
CDR3 DNA: TGCGCCAGCAGCCCGGGGACTAGCGGGAGCCGGGACACCGGGGAGCTGTTTTTT
D gene: TRBD2
V gene: TRBV5-1
J gene: TRBJ2-2
clone size: NA